Sequencing of this T cell receptor beta chain was carried out in a study of human T cells and chemical hapten exposure. Time point specified: pre-sensitization, week 0. Sample treatment: therapeutic diphenylcyclopropenone sensitization with weekly scalp DPC. This clonotype came up a few times. This CDR3 spans 17 amino acids. From germline, CDR1 is SNHLY and CDR2 FYNNEI. J gave up 8 bases and V 5 bases, and 15 bases lay outside the gene matches. TCRdb re-called the RACE reads through MiXCR, storing one row per CDR3 protein. The sample includes about 380,000 distinct CDR3 sequences, roughly 4.6% of them seen just once.

This sequence was found in a woman aged 45 to 65 with alopecia areata. Some clones in this sample may be carry-over from other donors' samples. Source: whole blood, taken in connection with sensitization to the hapten diphenylcyclopropenone (DPC). This chain uses TRBV2 with TRBJ2-1; TRBD1 matches 10 bases. This CDR3 reads CASSQNPPGQGKDEQFF. In DNA, the CDR3 is TGTGCCAGCAGTCAGAATCCCCCGGGACAGGGGAAAGATGAGCAGTTCTTC.